This TCR beta chain was identified during a study of PD-L1 blockade in urothelial cancer. Study-level background: Males with bladder-origin urothelial cancer constituted about 85% of the roughly 29 patients. Patients had received 0 to 3 prior chemotherapy regimens.

V lost 5 bases to trimming and J lost 0 bases; unmatched junction nucleotides: 6. Germline V gene data show CDR1 as SGHTA and CDR2 as FQGNSA. The CDR3 loop spans 16 amino acids. Sequencing was performed with immunoSEQ multiplex PCR; in TCRdb, only in-frame clones are kept and a portion is missing. The repertoire holds 40,000 or so clones, with over 75% as singletons. Source: PBMCs, taken around atezolizumab (anti-PD-L1) treatment. The rearrangement links TRBV7-2 to TRBJ2-2, with 7 bases identical to TRBD1. The clonotype comes from a man between 65 and 79 years old with urothelial cancer. The CDR3 region has the DNA TGTGCCAGCAGCATAGACAGGGTTTCGAACACCGGGGAGCTGTTTTTT. Protein product: CASSIDRVSNTGELFF.